The next 13 T cell receptor beta chains were all read from a single sample in a study of CD8 T cells in ankylosing spondylitis. TCRdb re-derived calls from the 5' RACE reads in MiXCR, one entry per CDR3 protein. The sample lists about 800,000 distinct CDR3 sequences, approximately 12% occurring once. These receptors' targets are unknown. Regarding the study as a whole: Blood from ankylosing spondylitis patients appeared to carry a characteristic roughly eight-variant TCR beta motif.

The sample consisted of blood, either unsorted or a sorted T cell fraction (not recorded which). Receptors were obtained from a male donor with ankylosing spondylitis.

This clonotype has ten or more counts. The chain uses TRBV29-1 and TRBJ1-2, with a tentative D call TRBD1 (5 bases). The CDR3 loop spans 11 amino acids. The V gene lost 7 bases and the J gene lost 8 bases, with 14 bases spanning the gap. Per the germline V gene, CDR1 is SQVTM and CDR2 is ANQGSEA. The CDR3 sequence: CSAWVGEGYTF. The CDR3 DNA follows: TGCAGCGCCTGGGTAGGGGAAGGCTACACCTTC.

This clonotype was seen many times. This rearrangement joins TRBV20-1 to TRBJ2-4; D gene unclear. CDR1 is DFQATT and CDR2 is SNEGSKA in the germline V gene (reference sequence). This CDR3 is 11 amino acids long. The germline V and J ends were trimmed by 4 bases and 4 bases, with 5 bases remaining between them. Here the CDR3 DNA reads TGCAGTGCTACAGCGAAAAACATTCAGTACTTC. Residues: CSATAKNIQYF.

This clonotype showed up many times. This rearrangement joins TRBV28 to TRBJ1-3; 8 bases match TRBD1. Trimming cost V 6 bases and J 0 bases; bases outside gene matches: 4. This CDR3 region has 15 residues. CDR1 and CDR2 from the germline V gene are MDHEN and SYDVKM. CDR3 DNA: TGTGCCAGCAGCCGACAGGGGAGCTCTGGAAACACCATATATTTT. As protein: CASSRQGSSGNTIYF.

The chain links TRBV6-1 to TRBJ1-1; D might be TRBD1 (6 bases). CDR3 size: 14 residues. With 3 bases removed from V and 9 bases from J, the gap between germline ends came to 17 bases. Germline-derived CDR1 and CDR2 are MNHNS and SASEGT. CDR3 in amino acids: CASSEGRGRLKAFF. As DNA, the CDR3 is TGTGCCAGCAGTGAGGGCAGGGGTCGGTTGAAAGCTTTCTTT.

This clonotype was picked up many times. The V gene is TRBV25-1, the J gene TRBJ2-1; TRBD1 might be the D (5 bases). Trimming removed 1 base at V and 0 bases at J, with 13 bases between. Germline V gene data show CDR1 as MGHDK and CDR2 as SYGVNS. The CDR3 has 17 amino acids. The CDR3 reads CASSEFSRQGSYNEQFF. The CDR3 DNA is TGTGCCAGCAGTGAATTTAGCCGGCAGGGCTCCTACAATGAGCAGTTCTTC.

The genes are TRBV4-1 and TRBJ1-2, with 11 bases lining up with TRBD1. Germline values: CDR1 MGHRA, CDR2 YSYEKL. After removal of 2 bases from V and 8 bases from J, the junction contained 10 bases not matched to a gene. The CDR3 extends over 16 amino acids. DNA for the CDR3: TGCGCCAGCAGCCAATTCTCAGGACAGGGGGCGGCAGGCTACACCTTC. Encoded protein: CASSQFSGQGAAGYTF.

This clonotype has just a few counts. CDR3 nucleotides: TGTGCCAGCAGCCGGGACAGTCGAGAAAAACTGTTTTTT. Protein: CASSRDSREKLFF. The chain links TRBV7-6 to TRBJ1-4; 7 nucleotides agree with TRBD1. The CDR3 is 13 residues long. Per the germline V gene, CDR1 is SGHVS and CDR2 is FNYEAQ. With V trimmed by 5 bases and J by 8 bases, 5 bases remained unmatched.

This clonotype was recorded many times. This chain connects TRBV20-1 to TRBJ2-1, with 13 nucleotides matching TRBD2. Germline V CDR1 and CDR2: DFQATT, SNEGSKA (reference sequence). The CDR3 sequence is 15 residues long. Trimming removed 6 bases from V and 2 bases from J; junction bases left unmatched: 4. This CDR3 is CSAQGTSGTYNEQFF. The CDR3, as DNA: TGCAGTGCACAGGGGACTAGCGGGACCTACAATGAGCAGTTCTTC.

This clonotype was detected a few times. This chain uses TRBV12-3 or TRBV12-4 with TRBJ2-1; either TRBD1 or TRBD2 may fit D (5 bases each). The CDR3 length is 17 residues. Trimming took 7 bases from V and 2 from J, leaving 21 bases between them. CDR3 sequence reads: CASNVERDGAPYNEQFF. CDR3 bases: TGTGCCAGCAATGTTGAAAGGGACGGGGCTCCCTACAATGAGCAGTTCTTC.

This clonotype was counted only a few times. The chain couples TRBV6-2 or TRBV6-3 to TRBJ2-1; D not certain. The CDR3 extends over 12 amino acids. Germline V lookup: CDR1 MNHEY, CDR2 SVGEGT. The V and J ends lost 1 base and 7 bases respectively, with 5 bases between them. The CDR3 bases are TGTGCCAGCAGTTACTACAGAAATGAGCAGTTCTTC. Amino acids: CASSYYRNEQFF.

The genes are TRBV4-3 and TRBJ1-2; tentatively, D is TRBD1 (5 bases). This CDR3 has 14 residues. Germline lookup yields CDR1 LGHNA and CDR2 YSLEER. V lost 5 bases to trimming and J lost 2 bases, with 12 bases between them. The DNA for the CDR3 is TGCGCCAGCAGCGTACACCAGGGAAACTATGGCTACACCTTC. It yields the protein CASSVHQGNYGYTF.

This chain connects TRBV6-5 to TRBJ2-2, with D unclear. The length of the CDR3 is 14 residues. Germline V gives CDR1 MNHEY, CDR2 SVGAGI. Trimming took 2 bases from V and 1 from J, leaving 5 bases between them. The CDR3 loop is CASSYNGNTGELFF. CDR3 sequence (DNA): TGTGCCAGCAGTTACAACGGGAACACCGGGGAGCTGTTTTTT.

In its sample, this clonotype was seen a few times. The chain recombines TRBV20-1 with TRBJ2-5; D remains unclear. The germline gives CDR1 DFQATT, CDR2 SNEGSKA (reference sequence). V lost 5 bases to trimming and J lost 5 bases, with 15 bases between them. This CDR3 has 13 residues. Written as DNA, the CDR3 is TGCAGTGCTCACTGGGGTGAATGGGAGACCCAGTACTTC. This translates into CSAHWGEWETQYF.